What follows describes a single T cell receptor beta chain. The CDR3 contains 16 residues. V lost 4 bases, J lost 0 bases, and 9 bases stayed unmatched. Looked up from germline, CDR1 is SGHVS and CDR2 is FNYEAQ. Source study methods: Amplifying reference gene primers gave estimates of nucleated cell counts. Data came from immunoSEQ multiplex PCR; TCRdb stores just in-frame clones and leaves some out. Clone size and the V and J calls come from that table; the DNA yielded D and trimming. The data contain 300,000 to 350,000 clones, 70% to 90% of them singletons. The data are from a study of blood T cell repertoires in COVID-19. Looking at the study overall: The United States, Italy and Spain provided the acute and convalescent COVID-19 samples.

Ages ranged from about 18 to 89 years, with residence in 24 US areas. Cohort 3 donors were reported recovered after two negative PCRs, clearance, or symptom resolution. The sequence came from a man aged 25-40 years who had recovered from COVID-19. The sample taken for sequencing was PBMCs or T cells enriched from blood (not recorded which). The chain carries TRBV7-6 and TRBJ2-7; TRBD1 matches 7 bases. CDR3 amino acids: CASSSRRGQSSYEQYF. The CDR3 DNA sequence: TGTGCCAGCAGCTCTCGTAGGGGACAGAGCTCCTACGAGCAGTACTTC.